The present T cell receptor (beta chain) was sequenced within a study of cytomegalovirus exposure and HLA in healthy donors. General study points: In a later analysis, productive TCRs from donors in an Asian-associated ancestry cluster reportedly carried fewer N-insertions than the cohort mean. Most TCR sequences were uncommon, yet certain public TCRs appeared in many donors. The study labeled more than 150 TCR beta chains cytomegalovirus-associated.

In regard to this clone: Its cognate antigen is unknown.

Researchers ran the PCR with 60 Vbeta and 13 Jbeta primers. TCRdb's table, derived via immunoSEQ multiplex PCR, lists solely in-frame clones and lacks some. The listing contains nearly 200,000 clones. CDR1 and CDR2 from the germline V gene are LNHDA and SQIVND (reference sequence). The CDR3 runs 13 residues. The J segment lost 5 bases and the V segment lost 6 bases, leaving 4 bases of the junction unmatched. The chain has TRBV19 and TRBJ2-5; 9 nucleotides match TRBD1. Input material: PBMCs. The sequence was obtained from a boy aged 5-17 years in good health and CMV-seronegative. CDR3 coding DNA: TGTGCCAGTAGAAAAGACAGGGGGGAGACCCAGTACTTC. This translates into CASRKDRGETQYF.